These 20 T cell receptor beta chains were all obtained from the same sample, sequenced in a study of T cell responses to AZD1222 COVID-19 vaccine. The method was immunoSEQ multiplex PCR; TCRdb's version includes in-frame clones alone and lacks a portion of them. The sample shows 200,000 or so clones, approximately 94% of them seen only once. This sample comprised peripheral blood, obtained on day 0 of AZD1222 vaccination. The receptor source for this set is an adult in good health.

This rearrangement joins TRBV30 to TRBJ1-2, with TRBD1 matching over 9 bases. V gave up 3 bases and J gave up 1 base; unmatched junction bases: 12. The CDR3 spans 17 residues. The germline CDR1 and CDR2 sequences are GTSNPN and SVGIG (reference sequence). CDR3 nucleotide sequence: TGTGCCTGGAGCCGTCCGGGACAGGGAGCGGGTAACTATGGCTACACCTTC. This sequence encodes CAWSRPGQGAGNYGYTF.

This chain uses TRBV6-2 or TRBV6-3 with TRBJ1-5; TRBD1 matches at 8 bases. The CDR3 runs 17 residues. CDR1 and CDR2 from the germline V gene are MNHEY and SVGEGT. The V segment lost 6 bases and the J segment 2 bases; nucleotides outside the gene matches: 12. The CDR3 protein is CASSHRNRGGGNQPQHF. The CDR3 bases are TGTGCCAGCAGCCACAGAAACAGGGGGGGAGGCAATCAGCCCCAGCATTTT.

The CDR3 bases are TGTGCCAGCACCTCGGACAGACTCTACGAGCAGTACTTC. Protein product: CASTSDRLYEQYF. V usage is TRBV6-1 and J usage is TRBJ2-7; possibly TRBD1 for D (6 bases). The V and J ends lost 7 bases and 3 bases respectively, with 13 bases between them. The germline V gene has CDR1 MNHNS and CDR2 SASEGT. The CDR3 contains 13 residues.

In this sample, this clone turned up once. The rearrangement links TRBV25-1 to TRBJ1-1, with D perhaps TRBD1 (5 bases). The ends were cut back, 2 bases at V and 4 bases at J, with 14 bases in the middle. This CDR3 is 15 amino acids long. CDR1 is MGHDK and CDR2 is SYGVNS in the germline V gene. As DNA, the CDR3 is TGTGCCAGCAGTGAAACGGTAGGGGAGGGCACTGAAGCTTTCTTT. Its translation: CASSETVGEGTEAFF.

V usage is TRBV28 and J usage is TRBJ1-4; the D is unclear. The V gene lost 10 bases and the J gene lost 5 bases, with 11 bases spanning the gap. The CDR3 runs 12 residues. CDR1 MDHEN and CDR2 SYDVKM come from the germline V gene. DNA for the CDR3: TGTGCCACCCTGTCCACAAATGAAAAACTGTTTTTT. Translating gives CATLSTNEKLFF.

V and J are TRBV5-1 and TRBJ2-2, with D possibly matching TRBD1 (5 bases). CDR1 and CDR2 (germline): SGHRS, YFSETQ. V was pared by 0 bases and J by 5 bases, with 5 bases between. The CDR3 totals 13 residues. The CDR3 region has the DNA TGCGCCAGCAGCTTGGGACAGACCGGGGAGCTGTTTTTT. Its protein is CASSLGQTGELFF. Complete variable domain (other parts from reference TRBV5-1 and TRBJ2-2): KAGVTQTPRYLIKTRGQQVTLSCSPISGHRSVSWYQQTPGQGLQFLFEYFSETQRNKGNFPGRFSGRQFSNSRSEMNVSTLELGDSALYLCASSLGQTGELFFGEGSRLTVL.

The chain joins TRBV5-6 to TRBJ2-1; 9 bases fit TRBD1. V trimming: 2 bases; J trimming: 8 bases; junction bases outside the gene matches: 11. Germline V CDR1 and CDR2: SGHDT, YYEEEE. There are 16 residues in the CDR3. The CDR3 spells CASSLVGDRVYDEQFF. CDR3 nucleotide sequence: TGTGCCAGCAGCTTAGTAGGGGACAGGGTCTATGATGAGCAGTTCTTC.

The V gene is TRBV3-1 (or the pseudogene TRBV3-2), the J gene TRBJ2-7; unclear D gene. The CDR3 is made up of 13 amino acids. CDR1 LGHDT and CDR2 YNNKEL come from the germline V gene (reference sequence). V was shortened by 6 bases and J by 6 bases, with 15 bases between the two germline ends. CDR3: CASRQTQVGEQYF. Written as DNA, the CDR3 is TGTGCCAGCAGGCAGACTCAAGTTGGCGAGCAGTACTTC.

V is TRBV9 and J is TRBJ1-6, with 7 bases matching TRBD1. CDR1 is SGDLS and CDR2 is YYNGEE in the germline V gene. This CDR3 contains 15 residues. V lost 4 bases and J lost 10; bases outside the gene matches: 11. The CDR3 protein is CASSPRQGKESPLHF. CDR3 nucleotide sequence: TGTGCCAGCAGCCCAAGACAGGGAAAGGAGTCACCCCTCCACTTT.

The chain couples TRBV11-2 to TRBJ1-4; 9 nucleotides agree with TRBD1. V gave up 5 bases and J gave up 0 bases; unmatched junction bases: 10. The germline V gene has CDR1 SGHAT and CDR2 FQNNGV. This CDR3 spans 18 amino acids. The CDR3 reads CASSPWDRAIPTNEKLFF. In DNA, the CDR3 is TGTGCCAGCAGCCCCTGGGACAGGGCCATACCAACTAATGAAAAACTGTTTTTT.

This clone was counted ten times or more. The chain has TRBV5-1 and TRBJ1-2; TRBD1 matches 10 bases. CDR3 length equals 15 residues. V trimming: 4 bases; J trimming: 4 bases; junction bases outside the gene matches: 7. CDR1 is SGHRS and CDR2 is YFSETQ in the germline V gene. CDR3 nucleotides: TGCGCCAGCAGCAACCGGACAGGGGGTTTCTATGGCTACACCTTC. Residues: CASSNRTGGFYGYTF.

The V gene is TRBV19, the J gene TRBJ1-2; D is ambiguous. Germline CDR1 reads LNHDA; CDR2 reads SQIVND (reference sequence). Trimming pared 4 bases from V and 1 base from J, leaving 4 bases between. This CDR3 spans 12 amino acids. DNA of the CDR3: TGTGCCAGTAGTAACGGTAACTATGGCTACACCTTC. Amino acid sequence: CASSNGNYGYTF.

The gene calls are TRBV18 and TRBJ2-7, with unresolved D. The germline V and J ends were trimmed by 4 bases and 4 bases, with 14 bases remaining between them. The germline V gene encodes CDR1 KGHSH and CDR2 LQKENI. The CDR3 contains 14 residues. DNA of the CDR3: TGTGCCAGCTCACGTTCCGGGCCATCATACGAGCAGTACTTC. It codes for CASSRSGPSYEQYF.

The rearrangement links TRBV20-1 to TRBJ1-2; D call uncertain. V lost 6 bases and J 4 bases, leaving 9 bases between the germline ends. CDR1 is DFQATT, CDR2 SNEGSKA, per germline (reference sequence). The length of the CDR3 is 11 residues. CDR3: CSAPGSYGYTF. DNA of the CDR3: TGCAGTGCCCCGGGGTCCTATGGCTACACCTTC.

This sequence joins TRBV15 and TRBJ2-7; 10 bases agree with TRBD2. The CDR3 sequence is 18 residues long. In germline, CDR1 is LNHNV, CDR2 YYDKDF (reference sequence). Trimming took 1 base from V and 4 from J; bases not matched to a gene: 13. This chain's CDR3 is CATSRALGTSARHYEQYF. The CDR3 DNA sequence: TGTGCCACCAGCAGAGCACTCGGGACTAGCGCGCGACATTACGAGCAGTACTTC.

The chain recombines TRBV5-1 with TRBJ1-3; D gene unclear. The length of the CDR3 is 15 residues. The V end was cut by 0 bases, the J end by 4 bases, with 11 bases between. In germline, CDR1 is SGHRS, CDR2 YFSETQ. The CDR3 protein is CASSLAPGRGNTIYF. CDR3 nucleotide sequence: TGCGCCAGCAGCTTGGCCCCGGGGAGGGGAAACACCATATATTTT.

Only one count was recorded for this clone. This chain links TRBV4-1 with TRBJ1-2; the D is unclear. Trimming stripped 1 base from V and 5 bases from J, with 11 bases between. The CDR3 spans 14 residues. The germline gives CDR1 MGHRA, CDR2 YSYEKL. The CDR3 spells CASSQVGLPYGYTF. The CDR3 coding sequence is TGCGCCAGCAGCCAAGTCGGGCTACCATATGGCTACACCTTC.

The chain is built from TRBV5-8 and TRBJ1-4; the D gene is possibly TRBD1 (5 bases). V was clipped by 7 bases and J by 8 bases, with 18 bases between them. Looked up from germline, CDR1 is SGHTS and CDR2 is YDEGEE. CDR3 length: 14 residues. Here the CDR3 reads CASRGVQAIEKLFF. The DNA for the CDR3 is TGTGCCAGCCGAGGGGTACAGGCCATCGAAAAACTGTTTTTT.

This chain connects TRBV19 to TRBJ2-1; TRBD1 matches 11 bases. V lost 5 bases, J lost 6 bases, and 6 bases stayed unmatched. The CDR3 sequence is 15 residues long. Germline V CDR1 and CDR2: LNHDA, SQIVND (reference sequence). Here the CDR3 reads CASSPGTGGFNEQFF. CDR3 nucleotide sequence: TGTGCCAGTAGTCCCGGGACAGGGGGATTCAATGAGCAGTTCTTC.

V gene TRBV9 combines with J gene TRBJ1-1; TRBD1 matches 8 bases. J was trimmed by 7 bases and V by 3 bases; bases with no gene match: 8. The CDR3 extends over 14 amino acids. Per the germline V gene, CDR1 is SGDLS and CDR2 is YYNGEE. The CDR3 sequence: CASSDVTGGSEAFF. The CDR3 DNA is TGTGCCAGCAGCGATGTAACAGGGGGGAGTGAAGCTTTCTTT.